The clone carrying this T cell receptor (beta chain) was detected a few times. This sample's RNA came from whole unsorted tissue. More than 3 cm separated this lung sample from the edge of the tumor. Three rounds of nested PCR, following a modified ARM-PCR protocol, produced the TCRbeta library. TCRdb passed the multiplex PCR reads through MiXCR, listing each CDR3 protein once. Here the sample spans under 80,000 distinct CDR3 sequences, 75% to 85% being singletons. This entry comes from a study of tumor and adjacent non-tumor tissue in lung cancer. About the research overall: Patients comprised over 9 adenocarcinoma, a couple of squamous cell carcinoma and 1 small cell lung cancer.

The germline V gene has CDR1 SEHNR and CDR2 FQNEAQ (reference sequence). The CDR3 has 16 amino acids. Trimming cost V 5 bases and J 2 bases, with 15 bases left between them. The source of this sequence is a man aged 55 to 70 with non-small cell lung cancer. The sequencing input was distant non-tumor lung tissue. The rearrangement links TRBV7-9 to TRBJ2-2, with D possibly matching TRBD2 (6 bases). The DNA for the CDR3 is TGTGCCAGCAGCCCCCCGGGGGACCCAAACACCGGGGAGCTGTTTTTT. Its protein product is CASSPPGDPNTGELFF.